What follows is one T cell receptor beta chain and its context. Which antigen it targets is not known. The record has no base qualities; no much larger clone is one base away. This specimen comes from a study of cytomegalovirus exposure and HLA in healthy donors (dated by TCRdb to about 2017). General notes on the study: According to an earlier analysis of a few hundred of the donors, some 180 million T cells yielded over 100 million unique TCR beta sequences and approximately 280 Gb of sequence data. The genetic ancestry cluster associated with self-reported Caucasian donors included roughly 84% of the 398 genotyped donors. A later analysis re-analyzed previously published TCR beta repertoires from approximately 700 donors and added high-resolution HLA genotyping to study TCR occurrence patterns. Using immunosequencing, the study profiled T cell repertoires from 550 to 750 subjects and related those repertoires to cytomegalovirus serostatus. On average, around 230,000 unique TCR beta nucleotide sequences were sequenced per donor among several hundred genotyped donors of the cohort, with 15% to 20% of those sequences being non-productive. Genome-wide SNP genotypes for about 60% of the roughly 700 donors were used in a later genetic analysis, which treated that subset as a discovery cohort. All discovery cohort repertoires had been generated on a single sequencing platform. Five DR-DQ haplotypes were handled as single units for association and clustering because linkage in the cohort was strong. Both class I and class II loci were covered by HLA typing, at four-digit resolution. Donor age, sex, ethnicity and CMV serostatus were compiled together with the repertoire data. The later analysis used no new phenotypic data to find candidate immune exposures, relying instead on TCR beta sequences and their occurrence across donors. In addition to the first cohort of roughly 700 subjects, a separate validation cohort of 130 or so different subjects was used. Typing coverage varied by locus: 629-630 donors for A, B, C, DRB1 and DQB1; about 520 for DQA1; 606 for DPA1; more than 450 for DPB1. To predict cytomegalovirus infection status, the study brought together high-throughput TCR immunosequencing, statistical association of individual TCRs with disease status, and machine learning. Approximately 310 gigabases of sequencing data and tens of millions of unique TCR sequences were included in an early release covering several hundred HLA-typed donors. In an earlier analysis of roughly 600 of the donors, high-throughput TCR beta sequencing was used to judge whether each TCR beta V gene segment behaved as functional or pseudogenic. The study was designed to test whether signatures of past pathogen exposure could be identified by cataloging public T cell receptors. Study-wide findings and limitations: The authors suggested that the approach could potentially be generalized to other disease states and immunological phenotypes. In the study, some 160 TCR beta chains were listed as associated with cytomegalovirus. Because counts were too low, roughly 17 rarely observed V segments, including chromosome 9 orphons, were left out of the earlier analysis of about 500 of the donors. A further reported finding was that TCR beta sequences accurately predicted the HLA-A and HLA-B alleles for most subjects in the first cohort. In an earlier analysis of around 600 of the donors, most TCR beta V segments appeared in productive rearrangements about 87% or about 30% of the time, broadly matching IMGT annotations. When HLA alleles, especially DR and DQ, strongly co-occurred, attributing TCR associations to individual alleles was difficult. In a later analysis, several top co-occurrence clusters were reported to appear linked to parvovirus B19, influenza, CMV and Epstein-Barr virus. Across donors, most TCR sequences were observed very rarely, whereas some public TCRs were present in many individuals. In a later analysis, 16,951 TCR beta sequences were associated with specific HLA alleles at a false discovery rate of 0.05. Cytomegalovirus status was reported to be diagnosed by the classifier with high specificity and sensitivity in both the original and validation cohorts. Only TCR beta chains were sequenced in this cohort, and the absence of alpha or paired-chain data limited detectable features. Roughly uniform sequencing depth across donors was assumed in presence/absence analyses, although this assumption may not hold. A later genetic analysis associated a missense DCLRE1C variant with V-gene and J-gene trimming of TCR beta chains, and an independent cohort replicated the association. Correlated functional status among segregating V segments might reflect linkage disequilibrium, but an unknown experimental factor could not be ruled out. HLA typing was unavailable for some donors at each locus, so association tests used only the typed subset. In a later analysis, HLA-associated TCR beta chains were found to be more clonally expanded and to have lower generation probabilities than equally common non-associated chains. For the cohort, immune exposure information was limited to CMV serostatus. In a later analysis, the rate of TCR association differed among HLA loci, with DRB1 alleles having the most associated TCRs and HLA-C alleles having the fewest. A later analysis found that most CMV-associated TCR beta chains appeared HLA-restricted, with HLA associations seemingly driven largely by CMV exposure. In vitro tests confirmed that a few of the cytomegalovirus-associated TCR beta chains recognize cytomegalovirus antigens. The sequencing pipeline was judged likely to have produced a cluster of highly shared sequence variants as a technical artifact. According to a later genetic analysis, donors in an Asian-associated ancestry cluster had fewer N-insertions in productive TCRs than the roughly 700-donor mean. Some IMGT-functional V segments, including TRBV6-2 and TRBV6-3, could not be told apart with the 87-base-pair reads, so those segments were excluded.

Receptor libraries were prepared by the immunoSEQ multiplex PCR assay. For the multiplex PCR, a mixture combining 60 forward primers for TCR Vbeta segments and 13 reverse primers for TCR Jbeta segments was used. A multiplex PCR assay on genomic DNA amplified the CDR3 region of rearranged TCR beta genes. The amplified TCR beta libraries were sequenced on the Illumina HiSeq System as 87-base-pair reads. Per the authors' processing: A later analysis tallied roughly 78 million unique TCR beta chains across the 660 or so repertoires, and roughly 11 million of those chains were shared by two or more donors. Raw reads were error-corrected and collapsed into unique sequences by a nearest-neighbor algorithm in which closely related sequences were merged to remove PCR and sequencing errors. To assign V, D and J gene segments, CDR3 sequences were aligned to IMGT reference sequences. Each retained sequence needed at least a six-nucleotide match to both a V gene segment and a J gene segment. A rearrangement counted as productive if the CDR3 had no stop codons and remained in frame with V and J, and every other rearrangement counted as non-productive. Following IMGT convention, CDR3 was defined as the stretch from the second conserved V-encoded cysteine to the conserved J-encoded phenylalanine. In an earlier analysis of approximately 590 of the donors, sequences lacking an unambiguous match to a single V gene segment were excluded. An earlier analysis of 587 of the donors called V segments functional above 56.7% productive rearrangements and segregating when the between-donor standard deviation exceeded 5%. To diagnose cytomegalovirus status from the catalog of TCR beta chain sequences, a statistical classification framework was built. V and J gene assignment, in a later analysis, came from comparing TCR nucleotide sequences with IMGT/GENE-DB human TR gene sequences. In a later analysis, CDR3 sequences and most-parsimonious VDJ recombination scenarios were assigned using the TCRdist pipeline. In a later analysis, every TCR beta chain was defined by the combination of its CDR3 amino acid sequence and its V-gene family, and reads without a unique V-gene family were dropped. As a way to deal with suspected cross-contamination and a sequencing artifact, a later analysis dropped roughly 620 nucleotide sequences that were highly shared and had low generation probability. In a later analysis, a clonal expansion index for each public chain was calculated from normalized within-repertoire ranks of inferred template counts. Generation probabilities in a later analysis came from a VDJ recombination model fitted to out-of-frame rearrangements, and those results were checked against IGoR. In a later analysis, TCR-TCR, TCR-HLA and TCR-CMV co-occurrence was scored with hypergeometric tests, and a repertoire-size bias correction was applied to TCR pairs. A later analysis estimated false discovery rates by permuting HLA or CMV assignments 20 times. In a later analysis, co-occurring TCRs were grouped using DBSCAN, with TCRdist sequence similarity added in when clustering inside HLA-allele-positive subsets. Repertoires with fewer than 30,000 or more than 120,000 public chains, plus five repertoires with anomalous nucleotide sharing, were excluded from co-occurrence clustering. In TCRdb, the immuneACCESS table is reduced to in-frame sequences with V and J assigned. These tables do not hold every clone; where another copy was compared, an unresolved V gene accounts for under half, and the others remain unexplained. V and J calls and clone size are given by that table; D and trimming were obtained from the DNA. The sample includes fewer than 200,000 clones, with 65% to 85% observed a single time. The top ten clonotypes cover under 6% of the sample.

The cohort comprised several hundred healthy bone marrow donors. Cohort members were all nominally healthy when sampled, although unrecorded immune exposures were likely present. The donor was CMV seropositive and was included in the group of some 290 seropositive cohort members. Each donor provided a peripheral blood sample, and peripheral blood mononuclear cells were used for TCR beta sequencing. Genomic DNA was extracted from the blood cell samples with the Qiagen DNeasy Blood Extraction Kit. The CDR1 and CDR2 encoded by the germline V gene are SQVTM and ANQGSEA. V has 3 bases trimmed and J has 11 bases trimmed; junction bases matching no gene number 18. Its CDR3 holds 15 amino acids, cysteine through phenylalanine. This entry keeps only the CDR3 DNA: 45 bases, framed from base 1.

The sequence came from a woman aged 50 to 65 in good health and CMV-seropositive. Sequenced input: PBMCs. The rearrangement joined TRBV29-1 to TRBJ1-1, with 7 bases matching TRBD1. The CDR3 protein sequence reads: CSVDALTGPGARAFF. The nucleotides read TGCAGCGTTGACGCCTTGACAGGGCCCGGGGCGCGCGCTTTCTTT. Where the CDR3 stops, the reference TRBV29-1 and TRBJ1-1 genes take over; the full variable domain is SAVISQKPSRDICQRGTSLTIQCQVDSQVTMMFWYRQQPGQSLTLIATANQGSEATYESGFVIDKFPISRPNLTFSTLTVSNMSPEDSSIYLCSVDALTGPGARAFFGQGTRLTVV.